This note documents a single TCR beta chain sequence. Its antigen is unknown. These data originate in a study of beta chain features in type 1 diabetes. General observations from the study: cDNA-based sequencing might over-represent cells highly expressing TCR. Insertion counts at VDJ junctions were lower in type 1 diabetes patients, who also showed more deletions there. Shortening of TCRB CDR3s, moderate but significant, appeared in all four CD4+ subsets of Type 1 diabetes patients.

Isolation of CD4+ naive, central memory, regulatory and stem cell-like memory cells was achieved by sorting via CD45RO/CCR7/CD25/CD127/CD95/CD27. Reverse transcribing all isolated RNA meant expressed TCRB transcripts were sequenced. Assay: immunoSEQ multiplex PCR; the TCRdb copy retains only in-frame clones and omits some. The sample carries around 56,000 clones, roughly 50% recorded once. Trimming took 4 bases from V and 4 from J; bases not matched to a gene: 9. CDR3 size: 15 residues. CDR1 is LGHNA, CDR2 YSLEER, per germline. The chain joins TRBV4-3 to TRBJ1-2; 7 positions agree with TRBD1. This sequence was found in a woman aged 35 to 49 with type 1 diabetes. The specimen sequenced was Tregs from blood. DNA for the CDR3: TGCGCCAGCAGCCGCCGGGACAGACCCCTCTATGGCTACACCTTC. This gives the protein CASSRRDRPLYGYTF.